This T cell receptor (beta chain) was documented in a study of PD-L1 blockade in urothelial cancer. The time point here: pretreatment peripheral blood. Sequenced by immunoSEQ multiplex PCR; TCRdb stores in-frame clones only, minus some. The sample records roughly 63,000 clones, approximately 81% being singletons. This CDR3 is built from 15 residues. The germline V gene has CDR1 SSHAT and CDR2 FNYEAQ (reference sequence). A remark on this clone: An end of the junction does not agree with germline; a read error may underlie this.

The J gene is TRBJ2-1, the V gene TRBV7-7; D uncertain. The sample here was PBMCs, taken around atezolizumab (anti-PD-L1) treatment. The origin of this receptor is a man aged 70-80 years with urothelial cancer. CDR3 sequence reads: CASSFTPSPYNEQFF. As DNA, the CDR3 is TGTGCTAGCAGCTTCACACCTTCCCCCTACAATGAGCAGTTCTTC.